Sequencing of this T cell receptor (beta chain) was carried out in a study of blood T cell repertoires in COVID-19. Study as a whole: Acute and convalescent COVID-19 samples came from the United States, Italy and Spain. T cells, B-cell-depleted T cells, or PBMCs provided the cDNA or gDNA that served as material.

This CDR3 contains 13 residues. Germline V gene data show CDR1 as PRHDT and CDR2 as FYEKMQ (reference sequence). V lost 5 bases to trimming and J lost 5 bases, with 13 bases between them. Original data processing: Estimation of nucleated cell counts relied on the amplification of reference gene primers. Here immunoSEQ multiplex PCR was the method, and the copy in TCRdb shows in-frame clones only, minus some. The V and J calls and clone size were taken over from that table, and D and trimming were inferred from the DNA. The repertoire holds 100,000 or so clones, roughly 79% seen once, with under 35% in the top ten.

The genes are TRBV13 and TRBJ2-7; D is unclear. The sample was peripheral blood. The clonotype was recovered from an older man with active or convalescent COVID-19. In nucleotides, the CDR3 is TGTGCCAGCAGCGGAGAGGCGCACCACGAGCAGTACTTC. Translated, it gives CASSGEAHHEQYF.